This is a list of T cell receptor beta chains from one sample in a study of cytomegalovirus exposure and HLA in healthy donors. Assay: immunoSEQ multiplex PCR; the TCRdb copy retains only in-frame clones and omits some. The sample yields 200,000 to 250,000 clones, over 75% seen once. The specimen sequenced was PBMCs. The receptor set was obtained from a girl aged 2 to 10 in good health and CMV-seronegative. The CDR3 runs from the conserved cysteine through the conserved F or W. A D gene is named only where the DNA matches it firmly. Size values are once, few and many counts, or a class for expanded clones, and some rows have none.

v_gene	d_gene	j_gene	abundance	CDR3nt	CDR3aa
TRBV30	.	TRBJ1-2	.	TGTGCCTGGAGTGGCGGCGCCCTTGGCTACACCTTC	CAWSGGALGYTF
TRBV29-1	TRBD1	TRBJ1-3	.	TGCAGCGTAGGAACAGGGGCTGGAAACACCATATATTTT	CSVGTGAGNTIYF
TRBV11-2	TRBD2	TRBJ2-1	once	TGTGCCAGCAGCTACCCGGGACTAGCGGGGAAAAATGAGCAGTTCTTC	CASSYPGLAGKNEQFF
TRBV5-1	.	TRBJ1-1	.	TGCGCCAGCAGCCCGTGGTATCTAGGCAACACTGAAGCTTTCTTT	CASSPWYLGNTEAFF
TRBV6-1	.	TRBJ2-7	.	TGTGCCAGCAGTGACAGGGCTGGCGAGCAGTACTTC	CASSDRAGEQYF
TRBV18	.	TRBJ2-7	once	TGTGCCAGCTCACATTCCCGGGGGTTCCCCTACGAGCAGTACTTC	CASSHSRGFPYEQYF
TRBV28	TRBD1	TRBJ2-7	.	TGTGCCAGCAGTCCCCAATTCAACAGGGGCCGCCGCGAGCAGTACTTC	CASSPQFNRGRREQYF
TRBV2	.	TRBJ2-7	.	TGTGCCAGCAGCACCCCACGGGATCCCTCCTACGAGCAGTACTTC	CASSTPRDPSYEQYF
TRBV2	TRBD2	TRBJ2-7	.	TGTGCCAGCAGTGAAGCTCTAGCGGGGTACCACGAGCAGTACTTC	CASSEALAGYHEQYF
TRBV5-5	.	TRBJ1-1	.	TGTGCCAGCAGCTTGGGGAGGGAAGCTGAAGCTTTCTTT	CASSLGREAEAFF
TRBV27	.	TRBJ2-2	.	TGTGCCAGCAGTCAGATGGCCGGGGAGCTGTTTTTT	CASSQMAGELFF
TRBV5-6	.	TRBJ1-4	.	TGTGCCAGCAGCTTAGGGGGGGTTTACGAAAAACTGTTTTTT	CASSLGGVYEKLFF
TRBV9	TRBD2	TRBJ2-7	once	TGTGCCAGCAGCCCAGGACTAGGCTACGAGCAGTACTTC	CASSPGLGYEQYF
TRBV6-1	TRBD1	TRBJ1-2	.	TGTGCCAGCAGCCCGAACAGGGGCACTAACTATGGCTACACCTTC	CASSPNRGTNYGYTF